A single sample gave rise to the 28 T cell receptor beta chains below, sequenced in a study of tumor-infiltrating lymphocytes in oesophageal squamous cell carcinoma. TCRdb re-called the PCR reads with MiXCR, one entry per CDR3 protein. In the table there are over 9,500 distinct CDR3 sequences, roughly 54% of which are singletons. The sample was esophageal tumor tissue. These receptors originate from a male donor with esophageal squamous cell carcinoma.

On this clonotype: The missing conserved phenylalanine or tryptophan at the end of this CDR3 makes a read error likely. The DNA is omitted, as the CDR3 cannot be located on it reliably, and the CDR3 follows TCRdb's listing. The chain uses TRBV24-1 and TRBJ2-3; the table's D call TRBD2 went unverified against the DNA. Germline V gives CDR1 KGHDR, CDR2 SFDVKD. The CDR3 comprises 16 residues, both ends counted. The CDR3 sequence is CATSDPTGGETQYFGP.

This clonotype has ten or more counts. The CDR3 region has the DNA TGTGCCAGCAGGAGGGCTGGGGCCAACGTCCTGACTTTC. Encoded protein: CASRRAGANVLTF. V usage is TRBV6-1 and J usage is TRBJ2-6; possible D gene TRBD2, 5 bases. The CDR3 length is 13 residues. Germline loops: CDR1 MNHNS, CDR2 SASEGT. The germline V and J ends were trimmed by 6 bases and 2 bases, with 5 bases remaining between them.

Comments on this clonotype: An end of the junction differs from the germline gene, which may be a read error. V and J are TRBV11-1 and TRBJ2-5; D remains unclear. The CDR3 spans 14 residues. Germline V gives CDR1 SGHAT, CDR2 FQDESV (reference sequence). The CDR3 DNA follows: TGTGCCAGCAGCGACCGTCCTATCCAAGAGATCCAGTACTTC. Translating gives CASSDRPIQEIQYF.

This clonotype was seen more than once but under ten times. This chain joins TRBV7-4 and TRBJ2-3, with D maybe TRBD2 (5 bases). TRBJ2-7 explains the end of the DNA better; the J call may be wrong. This CDR3 region has 15 residues. Per germline, CDR1 SGHVT and CDR2 SQSDAQ. The CDR3 bases are TGTGCCAGCAGCCTTGGAATTAGCGCCGCCTGGGAGCAGTACTTC. Its translation is CASSLGISAAWEQYF.

V is TRBV6-6 and J is TRBJ2-3; 8 positions agree with TRBD1. The tail of the sequence fits TRBJ2-1 better, so the J call may be wrong. The CDR3 is 14 amino acids. Germline CDR1 is MNHNY and CDR2 is SVGAGI (reference sequence). CDR3 DNA sequence: TGTGCCAGCAGTTACGGACAGGGCGGCGGTGAGCAGTTCTTC. It translates to CASSYGQGGGEQFF.

This sequence joins TRBV7-6 and TRBJ2-5; D is possibly TRBD2 (5 bases). Germline CDR1 SGHVS, CDR2 FNYEAQ. The V end lost 1 base, the J end lost 1 base, and 16 bases lay between the germline ends. The CDR3 runs to 17 residues. In DNA, the CDR3 is TGTGCCAGCAGCTTAGTTGGTCCTAGCCCAGGCCAAGAGACCCAGTACTTC. Translated, it gives CASSLVGPSPGQETQYF.

This chain joins TRBV4-1 and TRBJ2-3; D is unclear. The J call may not be correct, given that the DNA end is closer to TRBJ1-1. Germline lookup yields CDR1 MGHRA and CDR2 YSYEKL. This CDR3 contains 13 residues. The CDR3 region has the DNA TGCGCCAGCAGCCACCCCAGGAACACTGAAGCTTTCTTT. This translates into CASSHPRNTEAFF.

The chain couples TRBV7-6 to TRBJ2-3; 11 positions agree with TRBD2. The CDR3 runs 15 residues. Germline CDR1 and CDR2: SGHVS and FNYEAQ. Trimming removed 5 bases from V and 7 bases from J; junction bases left unmatched: 8. The CDR3: CASSRISGGAHTQYF. As DNA, the CDR3 is TGTGCCAGCAGCCGTATTAGCGGGGGGGCACATACGCAGTATTTT.

The chain combines TRBV7-9 with TRBJ1-5; a possible D gene is TRBD1 (6 bases). This CDR3 contains 15 residues. CDR1 SEHNR and CDR2 FQNEAQ come from the germline V gene (reference sequence). The V end was cut by 1 base, the J end by 7 bases, with 14 bases between. The CDR3, as DNA: TGTGCCAGCAGCTTAGGGGGTACAGGGAGCCAGCCCCAGCATTTT. Encoded protein: CASSLGGTGSQPQHF.

This clonotype was observed a few times. The J gene is TRBJ2-1, the V gene TRBV12-3 or TRBV12-4; 8 positions match TRBD2. V gave up 2 bases and J gave up 5 bases; unmatched junction bases: 5. CDR3 size: 15 residues. The CDR3 spells CASSLQGLADNEQFF. The DNA of the CDR3 is TGTGCCAGCAGTTTACAAGGACTAGCCGACAATGAGCAGTTCTTC.

The rearrangement uses TRBV5-1 and TRBJ2-7; D ambiguous. The assigned J gene may be wrong: the sequence end matches TRBJ2-1 better. Germline V gives CDR1 SGHRS, CDR2 YFSETQ. This CDR3 comprises 14 residues. The CDR3 protein is CASSIGIGWNEQFF. The CDR3 DNA is TGCGCCAGCAGCATCGGTATAGGTTGGAATGAGCAGTTCTTC.

The chain uses TRBV5-1 and TRBJ2-7, with 7 bases that match TRBD2. Germline V gene sequence: CDR1 SGHRS, CDR2 YFSETQ. With V trimmed by 0 bases and J by 2 bases, 2 bases remained unmatched. The CDR3 spans 14 residues. The CDR3 DNA reads as TGCGCCAGCAGCTTGGTTAGCGGGCCCTACGAGCAGTACTTC. Protein product: CASSLVSGPYEQYF.

This clonotype was recorded many times. A much larger clone lies a single base off, so this may be a read error. The genes are TRBV7-3 and TRBJ2-7, with TRBD2 identical over 9 bases. The CDR3 is 15 amino acids. Germline CDR1 and CDR2: SGHTA and FQGTGA. Trimming removed 5 bases from V and 7 bases from J; junction bases left unmatched: 12. As DNA, the CDR3 is TGTGCCAGCAGCACCCAACCCGGGACTAGCAATGAGCAGTACTTC. Its protein product is CASSTQPGTSNEQYF.

The CDR3 DNA reads as TGTGCCAGCAGCCCAGGTTCTGCTGGGGCCAACGTCCTGACTTTC. Its translation: CASSPGSAGANVLTF. The chain couples TRBV28 to TRBJ2-6; D is undetermined. Germline values: CDR1 MDHEN, CDR2 SYDVKM. CDR3 length: 15 residues. The V end was cut by 6 bases, the J end by 2 bases, with 11 bases between. Complete variable domain (other parts from reference TRBV28 and TRBJ2-6): DVKVTQSSRYLVKRTGEKVFLECVQDMDHENMFWYRQDPGLGLRLIYFSYDVKMKEKGDIPEGYSVSREKKERFSLILESASTNQTSMYLCASSPGSAGANVLTFGAGSRLTVL.

The chain uses TRBV7-3 and TRBJ1-3; D is uncertain. The V gene's germline CDR1 is SGHTA and CDR2 FQGTGA. This CDR3 contains 16 residues. V shed 2 bases and J shed 3 bases, with 14 bases lying between them. CDR3 protein: CASSLGGPTLGNTIYF. As DNA, the CDR3 is TGTGCCAGCAGCTTAGGAGGACCAACCCTTGGAAACACCATATATTTT.

The chain is built from TRBV7-3 and TRBJ1-2; 7 bases map to TRBD1. The V segment lost 6 bases and the J segment 0 bases; nucleotides outside the gene matches: 10. The CDR3 contains 16 residues. Germline V gene data show CDR1 as SGHTA and CDR2 as FQGTGA. The CDR3 bases are TGTGCCAGCAGTCGGGGAGGGGGCATTGCTAACTATGGCTACACCTTC. Protein sequence: CASSRGGGIANYGYTF. The whole variable domain, remainder taken from reference TRBV7-3 and TRBJ1-2, is GAGVSQTPSNKVTEKGKYVELRCDPISGHTALYWYRQSLGQGPEFLIYFQGTGAADDSGLPNDRFFAVRPEGSVSTLKIQRTERGDSAVYLCASSRGGGIANYGYTFGSGTRLTVV.

The rearrangement joins TRBV7-2 to TRBJ2-7; no clear D gene. Near its end, the DNA agrees better with TRBJ2-1, so the J call may be wrong. CDR1 is SGHTA and CDR2 is FQGNSA in the germline V gene. CDR3 length: 12 amino acids. The CDR3 loop reads CASSSLAAEQFF. The CDR3 DNA is TGTGCCAGCAGCTCCCTCGCGGCAGAGCAGTTCTTC.

V usage is TRBV27 and J usage is TRBJ2-3, with 9 bases aligning to TRBD1. The J call may be wrong; the DNA end is better matched by TRBJ2-7. The CDR3 has 15 residues. CDR1 is MNHEY and CDR2 is SMNVEV in the germline V gene (reference sequence). CDR3 in amino acids: CASSSGQGNPYEQYF. CDR3 DNA sequence: TGTGCCAGCAGTTCCGGACAGGGGAATCCCTACGAGCAGTACTTC.

This rearrangement joins TRBV6-5 to TRBJ2-3; 9 bases match TRBD2. The J call may be in error: the DNA end matches TRBJ2-7 better. The CDR3 is 15 residues long. The germline gives CDR1 MNHEY, CDR2 SVGAGI. This CDR3 is CASRILAGSYNEQYF. Here the CDR3 DNA reads TGTGCCAGCAGAATACTAGCGGGTAGCTACAATGAGCAGTACTTC.

In this sample, this clonotype turned up once. CDR3: CASTHRNGVAYEQYF. CDR3 coding DNA: TGTGCCAGCACCCACAGGAACGGAGTGGCTTACGAGCAGTACTTC. The V and J genes are TRBV28 and TRBJ2-7; D may be TRBD1 (5 bases). The CDR3 contains 15 residues. Trimming cost V 7 bases and J 4 bases, with 20 bases left between them. Germline V gives CDR1 MDHEN, CDR2 SYDVKM.

Sample share makes this clonotype medium-sized. The chain has TRBV7-3 and TRBJ2-1; 8 nucleotides line up with TRBD2. The V and J ends lost 5 bases and 1 base, in that order; junction bases with no gene match: 4. The V gene's germline CDR1 is SGHTA and CDR2 FQGTGA. This CDR3 spans 15 amino acids. The DNA for the CDR3 is TGTGCCAGCAGCCCCTTAGCGGGGTCCTACAATGAGCAGTTCTTC. It is translated as CASSPLAGSYNEQFF.

As to this clonotype: Since the CDR3 does not end with the conserved phenylalanine or tryptophan, this likely comes from a read error. The limits of the CDR3 on the DNA are not certain, so only TCRdb's listed CDR3 is given. The V and J genes are TRBV18 and TRBJ1-1; the table names TRBD1, a call not compared with the DNA. Germline CDR1 KGHSH, CDR2 LQKENI. The CDR3 region is 14 residues in length, termini included. The CDR3 spells CASSVGPRVGSSGQ.

The genes are TRBV6-1 and TRBJ2-5; D not certain. The J call is in doubt because the DNA end fits TRBJ2-7 better. Germline V lookup: CDR1 MNHNS, CDR2 SASEGT. The CDR3 has 11 amino acids. As DNA, the CDR3 is TGTGCCAGCTGGACGGGCTACGAGCAGTACTTC. This gives the protein CASWTGYEQYF.

The chain recombines TRBV7-9 with TRBJ1-4, with 7 bases identical to TRBD1. J gave up 7 bases and V 5 bases, and 10 bases lay outside the gene matches. Germline values: CDR1 SEHNR, CDR2 FQNEAQ (reference sequence). The CDR3 has 15 residues. CDR3 nucleotide sequence: TGTGCCAGCAGCGAGGACAGGCCTCAGGTTGAAAAACTGTTTTTT. This encodes CASSEDRPQVEKLFF.

The genes are TRBV11-1 and TRBJ2-3; perhaps D is TRBD1 or TRBD2 (6 bases each). There are 15 residues in the CDR3. V shed 4 bases and J shed 6 bases, with 17 bases lying between them. Germline V CDR1 and CDR2: SGHAT, FQDESV (reference sequence). CDR3 sequence: CASSSGHREADTQYF. In DNA, the CDR3 is TGTGCCAGCAGCTCCGGGCACAGGGAGGCCGATACGCAGTATTTT. Variable domain in full (rest from reference TRBV11-1 and TRBJ2-3): EAEVAQSPRYKITEKSQAVAFWCDPISGHATLYWYRQILGQGPELLVQFQDESVVDDSQLPKDRFSAERLKGVDSTLKIQPAELGDSAMYLCASSSGHREADTQYFGPGTRLTVL.

In its sample, this clonotype was seen a few times. The chain has TRBV6-8 and TRBJ1-2; D gene unclear. Looked up from germline, CDR1 is MNHGY and CDR2 is SAAAGT. The CDR3 spans 17 residues. V lost 0 bases and J lost 6, with 20 bases in between. CDR3 residues: CASSYSMVLDPGDGYTF. The CDR3 DNA follows: TGTGCCAGCAGTTACTCGATGGTTTTGGACCCCGGGGATGGCTACACCTTC.

A few counts support this clonotype. The gene calls are TRBV7-8 and TRBJ2-5; D unclear. This CDR3 is built from 18 residues. Germline CDR1 SGHVS, CDR2 FQNEAQ. Trimming left V 5 bases short and J 1 base short, with 23 bases between. Written as DNA, the CDR3 is TGTGCCAGCAGCACACCCCCCGAAGCGAAAAGTCCCCAAGAGACCCAGTACTTC. This encodes CASSTPPEAKSPQETQYF.

As regards this clonotype: The missing conserved phenylalanine or tryptophan at the end of this CDR3 makes a read error likely. Because the CDR3's place on the DNA is in doubt, the DNA is left out and the CDR3 is given as listed by TCRdb. The chain couples TRBV7-2 to TRBJ2-1; the D segment call TRBD1 is taken from the table without a DNA check. The germline gives CDR1 SGHTA, CDR2 FQGNSA. Including both end residues, the CDR3 is 19 amino acids long. The CDR3 loop is CASSPGGARDRTNGYTFGS.